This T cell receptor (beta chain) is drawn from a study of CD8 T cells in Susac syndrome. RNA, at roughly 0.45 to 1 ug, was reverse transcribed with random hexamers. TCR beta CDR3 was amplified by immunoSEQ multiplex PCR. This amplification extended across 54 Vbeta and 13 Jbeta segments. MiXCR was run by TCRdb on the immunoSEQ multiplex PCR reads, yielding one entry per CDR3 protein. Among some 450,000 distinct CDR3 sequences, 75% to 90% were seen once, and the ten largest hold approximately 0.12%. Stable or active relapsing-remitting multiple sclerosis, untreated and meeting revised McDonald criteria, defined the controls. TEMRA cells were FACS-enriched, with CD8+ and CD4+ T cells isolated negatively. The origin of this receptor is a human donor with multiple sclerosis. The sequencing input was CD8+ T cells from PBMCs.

CDR3 loop: CASSYPPGGREYYSNQPQHF. The CDR3 bases are TGTGCCAGCAGTTACCCCCCTGGGGGGAGAGAATATTATAGCAATCAGCCCCAGCATTTT. The chain carries TRBV6-2 or TRBV6-3 and TRBJ1-5; D might be TRBD1 (5 bases). The V and J ends lost 2 bases and 0 bases respectively, with 23 bases between them. The CDR3 spans 20 residues. Per germline, CDR1 MNHEY and CDR2 SVGEGT.